The source of this T cell receptor beta chain is a study of glioma-infiltrating T cells after dendritic cell vaccination. This clone was recorded once. Produced via immunoSEQ multiplex PCR; TCRdb's table is partial and in-frame only. The data hold roughly 98,000 clones, with approximately 84% observed a single time. V trimming: 2 bases; J trimming: 5 bases; junction bases outside the gene matches: 6. CDR3 length: 16 residues. CDR1 MNHEY and CDR2 SMNVEV come from the germline V gene (reference sequence). The sample consisted of blood, taken before dendritic cell vaccination. The TCR was taken from a human donor with glioblastoma. The chain carries TRBV27 and TRBJ2-7; 13 bases match TRBD2. The CDR3 loop reads CASSLLGLAGSNEQYF. The CDR3 bases are TGTGCCAGCAGTTTACTGGGACTAGCGGGATCGAACGAGCAGTACTTC.